The clone carrying this T cell receptor (beta chain) was seen a handful of times. The source of the sample is a study of blood T cell repertoires in COVID-19. In the authors' methods: It was from reference gene primer amplification that nucleated cell counts were estimated. Measured with immunoSEQ multiplex PCR; TCRdb has only the in-frame clones, and not every one. V, J and clone size are those of that table, while D and trimming were read from the DNA. Of over 250,000 clones in the sample, 70% to 85% are singletons; the top ten hold about 3.5%. CDR3 length: 11 residues. V lost 4 bases, J lost 2 bases, and 2 bases lay in between. Germline CDR1 is SNHLY and CDR2 is FYNNEI.

The V call is TRBV2, the J call TRBJ1-1; D is ambiguous. The source of this sequence is a woman older than 75 with acute or convalescent COVID-19. The specimen sequenced was peripheral blood. CDR3 nucleotide sequence: TGTGCCAGCAGTGCAAACACTGAAGCTTTCTTT. This codes for CASSANTEAFF.